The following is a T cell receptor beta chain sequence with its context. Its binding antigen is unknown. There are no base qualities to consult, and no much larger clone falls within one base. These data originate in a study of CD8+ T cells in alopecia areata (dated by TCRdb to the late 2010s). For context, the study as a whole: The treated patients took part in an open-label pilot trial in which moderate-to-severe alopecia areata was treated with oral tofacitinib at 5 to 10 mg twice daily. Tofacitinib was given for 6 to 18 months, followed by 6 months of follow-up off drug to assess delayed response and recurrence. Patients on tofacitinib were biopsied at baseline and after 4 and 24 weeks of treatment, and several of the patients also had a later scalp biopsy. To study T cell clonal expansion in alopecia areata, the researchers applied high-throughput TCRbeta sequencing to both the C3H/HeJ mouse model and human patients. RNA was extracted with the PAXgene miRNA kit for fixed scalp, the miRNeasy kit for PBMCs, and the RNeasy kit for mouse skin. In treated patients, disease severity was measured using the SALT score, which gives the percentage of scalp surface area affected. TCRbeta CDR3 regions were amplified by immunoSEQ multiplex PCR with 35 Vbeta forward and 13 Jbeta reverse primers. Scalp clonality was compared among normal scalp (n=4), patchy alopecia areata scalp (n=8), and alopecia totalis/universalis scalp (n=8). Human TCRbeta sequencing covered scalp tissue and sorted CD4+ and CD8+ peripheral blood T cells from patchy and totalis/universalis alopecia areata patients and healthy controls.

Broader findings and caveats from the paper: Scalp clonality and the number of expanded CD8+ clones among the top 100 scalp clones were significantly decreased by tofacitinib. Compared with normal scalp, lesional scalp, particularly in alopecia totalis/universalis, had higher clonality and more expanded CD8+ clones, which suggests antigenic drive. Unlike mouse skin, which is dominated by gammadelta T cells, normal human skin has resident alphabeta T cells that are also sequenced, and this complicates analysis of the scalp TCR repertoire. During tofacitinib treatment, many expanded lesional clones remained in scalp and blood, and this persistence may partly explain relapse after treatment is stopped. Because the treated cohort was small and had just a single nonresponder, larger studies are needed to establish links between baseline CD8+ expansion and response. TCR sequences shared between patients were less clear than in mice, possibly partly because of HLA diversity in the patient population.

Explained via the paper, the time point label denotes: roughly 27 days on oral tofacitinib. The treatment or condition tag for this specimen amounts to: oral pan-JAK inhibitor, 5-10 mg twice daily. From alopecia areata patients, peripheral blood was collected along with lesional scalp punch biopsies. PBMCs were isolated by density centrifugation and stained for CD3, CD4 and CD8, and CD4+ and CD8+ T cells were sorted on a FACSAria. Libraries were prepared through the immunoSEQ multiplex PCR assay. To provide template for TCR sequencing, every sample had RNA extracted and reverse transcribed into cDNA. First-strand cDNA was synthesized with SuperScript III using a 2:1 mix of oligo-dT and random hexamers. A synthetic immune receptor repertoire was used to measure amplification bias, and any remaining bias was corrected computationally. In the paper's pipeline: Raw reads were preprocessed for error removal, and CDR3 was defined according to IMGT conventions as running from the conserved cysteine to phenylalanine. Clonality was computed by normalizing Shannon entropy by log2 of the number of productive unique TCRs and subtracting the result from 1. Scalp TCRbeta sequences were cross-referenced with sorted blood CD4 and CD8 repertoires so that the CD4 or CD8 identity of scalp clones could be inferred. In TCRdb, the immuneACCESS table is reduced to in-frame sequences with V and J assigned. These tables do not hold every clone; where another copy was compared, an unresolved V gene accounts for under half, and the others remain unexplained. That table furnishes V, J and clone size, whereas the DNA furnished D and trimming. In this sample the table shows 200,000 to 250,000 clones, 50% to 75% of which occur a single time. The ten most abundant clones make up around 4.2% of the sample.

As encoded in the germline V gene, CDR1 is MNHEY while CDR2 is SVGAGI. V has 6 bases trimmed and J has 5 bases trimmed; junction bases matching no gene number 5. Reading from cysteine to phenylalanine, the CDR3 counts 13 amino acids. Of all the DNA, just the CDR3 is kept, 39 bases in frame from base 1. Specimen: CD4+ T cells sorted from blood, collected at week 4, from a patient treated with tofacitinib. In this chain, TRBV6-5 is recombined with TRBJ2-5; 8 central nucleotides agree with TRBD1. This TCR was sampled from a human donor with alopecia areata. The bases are TGTGCCAGCAGCTGGGGACAGGTGGAGACCCAGTACTTC. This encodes CASSWGQVETQYF.